The clone carrying this T cell receptor (beta chain) was seen repeatedly, ten times or more. Its cognate antigen is unknown. V was pared by 5 bases and J by 7 bases, with 14 bases between. Germline CDR1 is SGHAT and CDR2 is FQNNGV. There are 13 residues in the CDR3. Each CDR3 protein is one row after TCRdb ran MiXCR on the PCR reads. The repertoire holds tens of thousands of distinct CDR3 sequences, with about 19% as singletons. The data belong to a study of molecular identifiers for immune sequencing clone quantification. Study-wide context: Replicates split RNA from approximately 22,000 or 94,000 naive CD8 cells five ways, and the researchers sequenced four portions.

Study-level results: It was shown that clones above 20 RNA copies held over 98% of effector molecules, but under 1% in naive cells. Underestimation of highly expanded clone sizes could arise where identical TCR molecules share a barcode.

Naive CD8 T cells were sorted as CD8+CD4-CCR7+CD45RA+. The sample comprised naive CD8+ T cells from blood, with Jurkat cell RNA spiked in. Sample subset: FACS-sorted CD8+CD4-CCR7+CD45RA+ naive T cells. The sequence derives from a human donor in good health. Some libraries in this study had Jurkat cell RNA spiked in. The chain links TRBV11-2 to TRBJ1-1; TRBD1 is a possible D gene (5 bases). The CDR3 sequence is CASSPVGQIEAFF. CDR3 DNA sequence: TGTGCCAGCAGCCCCGTGGGGCAAATTGAAGCTTTCTTT.